Shown below are 31 T cell receptor beta chains from a single sample sequenced in a study of blood T cell repertoires in COVID-19. Produced via immunoSEQ multiplex PCR; TCRdb's table is partial and in-frame only. Here the sample spans some 400,000 clones, roughly 86% being singletons. What was sequenced was peripheral blood. All receptors derive from an older woman with COVID-19, enrolled during active disease.

V usage is TRBV5-4 and J usage is TRBJ1-6; a possible D gene is TRBD1 (6 bases). This CDR3 has 17 residues. Trimming took 7 bases from V and 0 from J, leaving 17 bases between them. Germline V CDR1 and CDR2: SGHNT, YYREEE (reference sequence). In DNA form, the CDR3 reads TGTGCCAGCTCCCAAGGGGGTACTAGCTCCTATAATTCACCCCTCCACTTT. Translation gives CASSQGGTSSYNSPLHF.

This chain connects TRBV5-5 to TRBJ1-2; unclear D gene. Germline loops: CDR1 SGHKS, CDR2 YYEKEE (reference sequence). Trimming removed 2 bases at V and 5 bases at J, with 13 bases between. CDR3 size: 14 residues. CDR3 in amino acids: CASSLARSAYGYTF. In DNA form, the CDR3 reads TGTGCCAGCAGCTTAGCCAGGTCAGCATATGGCTACACCTTC.

The rearrangement uses TRBV30 and TRBJ1-1; weak D call: TRBD1 (6 bases). V lost 4 bases and J 0 bases, leaving 24 bases between the germline ends. In germline, CDR1 is GTSNPN, CDR2 SVGIG (reference sequence). The CDR3 sequence is 18 residues long. The CDR3 coding sequence is TGTGCCTGGACTAAGAGGGGGTATTTAATGATGATGAACACTGAAGCTTTCTTT. This translates into CAWTKRGYLMMMNTEAFF.

The gene calls are TRBV14 and TRBJ2-3; tentative D call: TRBD1 (6 bases). CDR3 length equals 15 residues. Per germline, CDR1 SGHDN and CDR2 FVKESK. Between the trimmed V and J ends, which lost 3 bases and 7 bases, there was a span of 17 bases. CDR3 residues: CASSHPDRRRNTQYF. The CDR3 coding sequence is TGTGCCAGCAGCCATCCCGACAGGAGGAGAAATACGCAGTATTTT. The complete variable domain, with remaining parts taken from reference TRBV14 and TRBJ2-3, reads EAGVTQFPSHSVIEKGQTVTLRCDPISGHDNLYWYRRVMGKEIKFLLHFVKESKQDESGMPNNRFLAERTGGTYSTLKVQPAELEDSGVYFCASSHPDRRRNTQYFGPGTRLTVL.

The V call is TRBV2, the J call TRBJ2-1; 9 bases map to TRBD2. The CDR3 runs to 14 residues. Germline V gene sequence: CDR1 SNHLY, CDR2 FYNNEI. V dropped 6 bases and J dropped 5; count of bases not matched to a gene: 5. This CDR3 reads CASRETSGHNEQFF. The CDR3 DNA follows: TGTGCCAGCAGGGAGACTAGCGGCCACAATGAGCAGTTCTTC.

This chain uses TRBV5-4 with TRBJ1-2; no clear D gene. The V and J ends lost 4 bases and 8 bases respectively, with 18 bases between them. The CDR3 spans 14 residues. Germline loops: CDR1 SGHNT, CDR2 YYREEE (reference sequence). The DNA of the CDR3 is TGTGCCAGCAGCCATCCCAACGGAGCTTTAGGCTACACCTTC. Translated, it gives CASSHPNGALGYTF.

Only one count was recorded for this clone. V gene TRBV5-1 combines with J gene TRBJ2-3; D may be TRBD2 (6 bases). The germline gives CDR1 SGHRS, CDR2 YFSETQ. V lost 4 bases, J lost 2 bases, and 20 bases lay in between. This CDR3 is built from 17 residues. For the CDR3, the DNA is TGCGCCAGCAGCCAGGGAGTGCGGGGACCTTCCACAGATACGCAGTATTTT. Translated: CASSQGVRGPSTDTQYF.

The CDR3 here is CASSLEGMINEQFF. The CDR3 DNA is TGCGCCAGCAGCTTGGAGGGGATGATCAATGAGCAGTTCTTC. The chain recombines TRBV5-1 with TRBJ2-1; tentative D call: TRBD1 (5 bases). The CDR3 is made up of 14 amino acids. V was cut by 0 bases and J by 6 bases, with 10 bases left in between. From germline, CDR1 is SGHRS and CDR2 YFSETQ.

This chain links TRBV7-9 with TRBJ2-7; 9 positions agree with TRBD2. The junction had 6 bases not matched to a gene; V was cut back by 5 bases and J by 7 bases. CDR1 is SEHNR, CDR2 FQNEAQ, per germline (reference sequence). This CDR3 contains 13 residues. CDR3 nucleotides: TGTGCCAGCAGCCGTAGCGGGGGCCTAGAGCAGTACTTC. Translated, it gives CASSRSGGLEQYF. Combining the CDR3 with reference TRBV7-9 and TRBJ2-7 gives the whole variable domain DTGVSQNPRHKITKRGQNVTFRCDPISEHNRLYWYRQTLGQGPEFLTYFQNEAQLEKSRLLSDRFSAERPKGSFSTLEIQRTEQGDSAMYLCASSRSGGLEQYFGPGTRLTVT.

The chain joins TRBV27 to TRBJ2-6; 8 nucleotides line up with TRBD1. CDR1 is MNHEY and CDR2 is SMNVEV in the germline V gene (reference sequence). Germline trimming cut 10 bases from V and 0 bases from J; bases unmatched to any gene: 5. There are 15 residues in the CDR3. The CDR3 DNA reads TGTGCCACCCGGACAGGGCTCTCTGGGGCCAACGTCCTGACTTTC. Translated: CATRTGLSGANVLTF.

The chain carries TRBV6-5 and TRBJ2-7; TRBD2 aligns across 9 bases. Germline assignment: CDR1 MNHEY and CDR2 SVGAGI. This CDR3 is built from 15 residues. J gave up 6 bases and V 5 bases, and 11 bases lay outside the gene matches. DNA of the CDR3: TGTGCCAGCAGTCAACTGCGGGGGGGGCACCGCGAGCAGTACTTC. Its protein product is CASSQLRGGHREQYF.

The chain carries TRBV4-2 and TRBJ2-3; no clear D gene. Germline CDR1 is LGHNA and CDR2 is YNFKEQ. The V and J ends lost 1 base and 6 bases respectively, with 20 bases between them. The CDR3 totals 17 residues. This CDR3 reads CASSQGGNSLSQDTQYF. The DNA for the CDR3 is TGTGCCAGCAGCCAAGGTGGAAACTCCCTATCACAGGATACGCAGTATTTT.

The rearrangement links TRBV6-5 to TRBJ1-2; 10 nucleotides line up with TRBD1. Looked up from germline, CDR1 is MNHEY and CDR2 is SVGAGI. Trimming cost V 11 bases and J 8 bases; bases outside gene matches: 17. This CDR3 contains 15 residues. The CDR3, as DNA: TGTGCCGGACCCTTTCCCGGGACAGGGGATTGGGGCTACACCTTC. Translating it yields CAGPFPGTGDWGYTF.

This clone is a singleton in its sample. The chain couples TRBV5-1 to TRBJ2-7; the D is unclear. V lost 0 bases, J lost 2 bases, and 6 bases lay in between. Germline V gene lookup returns CDR1 SGHRS and CDR2 YFSETQ. This CDR3 region has 13 residues. The chain's CDR3 is CASSLDEPYEQYF. In DNA, the CDR3 is TGCGCCAGCAGCTTGGACGAGCCCTACGAGCAGTACTTC.

This CDR3 reads CASRGAKETQYF. The CDR3 DNA reads TGTGCCAGCAGAGGGGCAAAAGAGACCCAGTACTTC. The chain links TRBV3-1 (or the pseudogene TRBV3-2) to TRBJ2-5; perhaps TRBD1 as D (5 bases). The CDR3 runs to 12 residues. Germline V CDR1 and CDR2: LGHDT, YNNKEL (reference sequence). The germline V and J ends were trimmed by 6 bases and 3 bases, with 8 bases remaining between them.

The chain has TRBV5-1 and TRBJ2-7; 8 bases match TRBD1. The CDR3 has 15 amino acids. Germline CDR1 reads SGHRS; CDR2 reads YFSETQ. The J segment lost 3 bases and the V segment lost 4 bases, leaving 9 bases of the junction unmatched. CDR3 sequence: CASSKDRERGYEQYF. CDR3 sequence (DNA): TGCGCCAGCAGCAAGGACAGGGAAAGGGGCTACGAGCAGTACTTC.

The V call is TRBV20-1, the J call TRBJ2-3; 8 nucleotides match TRBD2. This CDR3 is 15 amino acids long. V lost 3 bases to trimming and J lost 2 bases; unmatched junction nucleotides: 7. Germline CDR1 is DFQATT and CDR2 is SNEGSKA (reference sequence). CDR3: CSASGAGGFTDTQYF. As DNA, the CDR3 is TGCAGTGCTAGTGGGGCGGGGGGATTCACAGATACGCAGTATTTT.

About this clone: The junction differs from germline at one of its ends, possibly a read error. J is TRBJ1-5 and V is TRBV24-1; D gene ambiguous. The CDR3 has 13 residues. Germline V CDR1 and CDR2: KGHDR, SFDVKD. In DNA form, the CDR3 reads TGTGCCACGAGTGACGCAGGTTGGCAGCCCCAGCATTTT. Residues: CATSDAGWQPQHF.

This sequence joins TRBV12-5 and TRBJ2-1, with D maybe TRBD2 (6 bases). The germline CDR1 and CDR2 sequences are LGHNT and FRNRAP. The ends were cut back, 3 bases at V and 10 bases at J, with 13 bases in the middle. CDR3 length: 13 residues. The CDR3 reads CASGFIRGGEQFF. In DNA, the CDR3 is TGTGCTAGTGGTTTTATTAGGGGAGGAGAGCAGTTCTTC.

The chain couples TRBV3-1 (or the pseudogene TRBV3-2) to TRBJ2-7, with 8 nucleotides matching TRBD1. The CDR3 has 15 residues. Germline assignment: CDR1 LGHDT and CDR2 YNNKEL (reference sequence). Unmatched junction bases numbered 9, after V lost 5 bases and J lost 3 bases. CDR3 residues: CASSSRDRYHYEQYF. In DNA, the CDR3 is TGTGCCAGCAGCAGCAGGGACAGGTACCACTACGAGCAGTACTTC.

The rearrangement links TRBV19 to TRBJ1-2; no reliable D call. Deletions cut 7 bases from V and 2 bases from J, with 11 bases between. The CDR3 is 13 amino acids. Germline V gene data show CDR1 as LNHDA and CDR2 as SQIVND (reference sequence). CDR3 sequence: CASKVTANYGYTF. The CDR3 nucleotides read TGTGCCAGTAAGGTCACAGCAAACTATGGCTACACCTTC.

The V call is TRBV30, the J call TRBJ1-2; 7 nucleotides align to TRBD1. J lost 7 bases, V lost 4 bases, and 9 bases had no gene match. This CDR3 spans 13 amino acids. Germline V gene sequence: CDR1 GTSNPN, CDR2 SVGIG (reference sequence). For the CDR3, the DNA is TGTGCCTGGATTGCGGACAGGATAAGTGGCTACACCTTC. As protein: CAWIADRISGYTF.

The chain has TRBV14 and TRBJ2-7; tentative D call: TRBD1 (6 bases). Germline V gene lookup returns CDR1 SGHDN and CDR2 FVKESK. The ends were cut back, 2 bases at V and 4 bases at J, with 12 bases in the middle. The CDR3 length is 14 residues. As DNA, the CDR3 is TGTGCCAGCAGCCAATGGCAGGGGAAGTACGAGCAGTACTTC. Amino acids: CASSQWQGKYEQYF.

The chain recombines TRBV20-1 with TRBJ1-2, with D uncertain. This CDR3 comprises 11 residues. CDR1 and CDR2 (germline): DFQATT, SNEGSKA (reference sequence). CDR3 loop: CSLRVSGGYTF. Written as DNA, the CDR3 is TGCAGCCTGCGCGTGTCGGGGGGCTACACCTTC.

This clone was picked up one time. This rearrangement joins TRBV5-1 to TRBJ2-1; TRBD2 is a possible D gene (5 bases). Trimming pared 1 base from V and 9 bases from J, leaving 17 bases between. Germline V lookup: CDR1 SGHRS, CDR2 YFSETQ. The CDR3 is made up of 15 amino acids. The DNA of the CDR3 is TGCGCCAGCAGCTTGCTCGGGGTTCAGGTGGTTGAGCAGTTCTTC. This codes for CASSLLGVQVVEQFF.

This chain links TRBV5-5 with TRBJ1-6; TRBD1 might be the D (6 bases). Germline values: CDR1 SGHKS, CDR2 YYEKEE (reference sequence). This CDR3 is 15 amino acids long. V was pared by 6 bases and J by 7 bases, with 17 bases between. The CDR3 here is CASTPVGGANSPLHF. The DNA for the CDR3 is TGTGCCAGCACCCCTGTTGGGGGCGCGAATTCACCCCTCCACTTT. The full variable domain, rest sourced from reference TRBV5-5 and TRBJ1-6, is DAGVTQSPTHLIKTRGQQVTLRCSPISGHKSVSWYQQVLGQGPQFIFQYYEKEERGRGNFPDRFSARQFPNYSSELNVNALLLGDSALYLCASTPVGGANSPLHFGNGTRLTVT.

The CDR3 bases are TGTGCCAGCAGCGTAGACCCGCACGAGGGCTATGGCTACACCTTC. This translates into CASSVDPHEGYGYTF. The J gene is TRBJ1-2, the V gene TRBV9; D gene ambiguous. The germline V and J ends were trimmed by 0 bases and 4 bases, with 13 bases remaining between them. The CDR3 is 15 amino acids. The germline CDR1 and CDR2 sequences are SGDLS and YYNGEE.

This clone has only a few counts. This chain joins TRBV11-2 and TRBJ2-1; D is uncertain. V was shortened by 3 bases and J by 9 bases, with 9 bases between the two germline ends. Germline V gene data show CDR1 as SGHAT and CDR2 as FQNNGV. The CDR3 covers 12 residues. The DNA of the CDR3 is TGTGCCAGCAGCTTTAATACGCGTGAGCAGTTCTTC. It encodes CASSFNTREQFF.

The rearrangement links TRBV2 to TRBJ2-1, with D unclear. Trimming removed 1 base at V and 4 bases at J, with 11 bases between. From germline, CDR1 is SNHLY and CDR2 FYNNEI. CDR3 length: 15 residues. Written as DNA, the CDR3 is TGTGCCAGCAGTGAAGTACGCTCCAGATACAATGAGCAGTTCTTC. Its protein product is CASSEVRSRYNEQFF.

About this clone itself: A much larger clone sits a single nucleotide away, making a read error possible. Other DNA variants within this sample encode the same CDR3. The V call is TRBV12-3 or TRBV12-4, the J call TRBJ1-1; D not resolved. V was clipped by 6 bases and J by 1 base, with 6 bases between them. The CDR3 loop spans 12 amino acids. CDR3 sequence reads: CASSLGNTEAFF. In DNA form, the CDR3 reads TGTGCCAGCAGCCTAGGGAACACTGAAGCTTTCTTT.

The CDR3 loop is CASNEGNTEAFF. The CDR3 nucleotides are TGTGCCAGCAATGAGGGGAACACTGAAGCTTTCTTT. The chain employs TRBV6-6 and TRBJ1-1; no clear D. The V end lost 7 bases, the J end lost 1 base, and 7 bases lay between the germline ends. The germline V gene encodes CDR1 MNHNY and CDR2 SVGAGI (reference sequence). The length of the CDR3 is 12 residues.